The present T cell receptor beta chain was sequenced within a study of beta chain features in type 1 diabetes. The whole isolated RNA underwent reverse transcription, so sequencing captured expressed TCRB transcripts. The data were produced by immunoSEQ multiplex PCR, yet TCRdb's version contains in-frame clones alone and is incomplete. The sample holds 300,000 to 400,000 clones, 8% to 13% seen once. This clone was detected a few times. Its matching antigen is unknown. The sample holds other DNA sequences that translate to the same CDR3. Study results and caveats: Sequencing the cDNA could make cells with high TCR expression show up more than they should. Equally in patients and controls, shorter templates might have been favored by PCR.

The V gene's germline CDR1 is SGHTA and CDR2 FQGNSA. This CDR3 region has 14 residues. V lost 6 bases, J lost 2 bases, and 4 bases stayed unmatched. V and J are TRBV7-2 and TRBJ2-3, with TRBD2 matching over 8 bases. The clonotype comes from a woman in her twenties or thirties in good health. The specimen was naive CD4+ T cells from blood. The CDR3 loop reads CASRLAGNTDTQYF. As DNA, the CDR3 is TGTGCCAGCAGGCTAGCGGGTAACACAGATACGCAGTATTTT. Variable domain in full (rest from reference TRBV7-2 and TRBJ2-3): GAGVSQSPSNKVTEKGKDVELRCDPISGHTALYWYRQSLGQGLEFLIYFQGNSAPDKSGLPSDRFSAERTGGSVSTLTIQRTQQEDSAVYLCASRLAGNTDTQYFGPGTRLTVL.